This section outlines one T cell receptor beta chain sequence together with its context. The data originate from a study of blood T cell repertoires in COVID-19. Background on the study: Researchers got acute and convalescent COVID-19 samples from the United States, Italy and Spain. Sources were T cells, B-cell-depleted T cells, or PBMCs; the material itself was cDNA or gDNA.

The CDR3 is 15 amino acids. Trimming left V 1 base short and J 0 bases short, with 9 bases between. Germline CDR1 and CDR2: SGHDN and FVKESK. Original handling: From reference gene primer amplification, estimates of nucleated cell counts were derived. The assay was immunoSEQ multiplex PCR, and TCRdb's table has in-frame clones only and misses some. D and trimming come from the DNA, and the V and J calls and clone size come from that table. There are roughly 700,000 clones in the sample; 80% to 90% occur only once, and about 0.26% lies in the top ten. This receptor was obtained from a woman aged 18-29 years with acute or convalescent COVID-19. Specimen: peripheral blood. The rearrangement uses TRBV14 and TRBJ1-1, with D hard to call. CDR3 nucleotides: TGTGCCAGCAGCCAAGCCCAGAACATGAACACTGAAGCTTTCTTT. Its translation is CASSQAQNMNTEAFF. Together with reference TRBV14 and TRBJ1-1, the CDR3 gives the full variable domain: EAGVTQFPSHSVIEKGQTVTLRCDPISGHDNLYWYRRVMGKEIKFLLHFVKESKQDESGMPNNRFLAERTGGTYSTLKVQPAELEDSGVYFCASSQAQNMNTEAFFGQGTRLTVV.